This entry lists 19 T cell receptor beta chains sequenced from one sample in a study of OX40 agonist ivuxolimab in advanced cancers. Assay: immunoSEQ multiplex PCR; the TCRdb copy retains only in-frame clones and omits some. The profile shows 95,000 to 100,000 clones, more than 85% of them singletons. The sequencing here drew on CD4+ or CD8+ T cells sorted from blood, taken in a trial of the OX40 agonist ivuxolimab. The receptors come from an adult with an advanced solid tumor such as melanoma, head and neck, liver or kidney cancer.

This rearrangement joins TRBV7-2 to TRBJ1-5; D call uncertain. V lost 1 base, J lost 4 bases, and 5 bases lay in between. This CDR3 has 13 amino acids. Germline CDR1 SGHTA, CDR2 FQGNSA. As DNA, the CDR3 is TGTGCCAGCAGCTTAGGGCGAAATCAGCCCCAGCATTTT. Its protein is CASSLGRNQPQHF.

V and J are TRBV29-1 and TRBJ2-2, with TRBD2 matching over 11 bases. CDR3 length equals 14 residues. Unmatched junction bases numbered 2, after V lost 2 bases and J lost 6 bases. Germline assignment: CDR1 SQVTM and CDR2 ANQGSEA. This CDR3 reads CSVETSGRPGELFF. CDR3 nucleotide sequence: TGCAGCGTTGAAACTAGCGGGAGACCCGGGGAGCTGTTTTTT.

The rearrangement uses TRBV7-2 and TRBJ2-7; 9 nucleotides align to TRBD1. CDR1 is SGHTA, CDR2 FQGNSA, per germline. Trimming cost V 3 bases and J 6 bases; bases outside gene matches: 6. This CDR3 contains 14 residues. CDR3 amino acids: CASSFWDRVSEQYF. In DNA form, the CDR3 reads TGTGCCAGCAGCTTCTGGGACAGGGTAAGCGAGCAGTACTTC.

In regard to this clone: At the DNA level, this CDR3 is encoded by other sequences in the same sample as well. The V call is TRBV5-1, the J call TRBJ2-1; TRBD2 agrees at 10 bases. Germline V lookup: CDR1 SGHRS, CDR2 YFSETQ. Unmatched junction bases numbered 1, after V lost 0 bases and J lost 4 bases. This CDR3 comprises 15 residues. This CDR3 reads CASSLGLAGYNEQFF. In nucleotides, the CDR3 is TGCGCCAGCAGCTTGGGACTAGCGGGTTACAATGAGCAGTTCTTC.

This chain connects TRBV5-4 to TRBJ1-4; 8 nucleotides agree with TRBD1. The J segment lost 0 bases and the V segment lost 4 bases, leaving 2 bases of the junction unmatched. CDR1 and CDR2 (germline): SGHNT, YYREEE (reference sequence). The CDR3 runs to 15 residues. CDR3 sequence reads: CASSAQGATNEKLFF. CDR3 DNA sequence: TGTGCCAGCAGCGCACAGGGGGCAACTAATGAAAAACTGTTTTTT.

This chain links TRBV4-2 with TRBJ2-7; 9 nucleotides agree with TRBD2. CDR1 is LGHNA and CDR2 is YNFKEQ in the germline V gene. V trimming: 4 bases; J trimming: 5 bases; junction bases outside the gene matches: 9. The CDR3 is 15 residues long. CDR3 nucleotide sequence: TGTGCCAGCAGCCGGGCTAGCGGGACCGCAAACGAGCAGTACTTC. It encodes CASSRASGTANEQYF.

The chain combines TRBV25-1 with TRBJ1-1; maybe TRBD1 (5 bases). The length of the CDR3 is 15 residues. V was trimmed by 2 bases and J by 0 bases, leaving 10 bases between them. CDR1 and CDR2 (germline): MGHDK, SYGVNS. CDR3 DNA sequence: TGTGCCAGCAGTGAACCTCGGGGGTTGAACACTGAAGCTTTCTTT. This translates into CASSEPRGLNTEAFF.

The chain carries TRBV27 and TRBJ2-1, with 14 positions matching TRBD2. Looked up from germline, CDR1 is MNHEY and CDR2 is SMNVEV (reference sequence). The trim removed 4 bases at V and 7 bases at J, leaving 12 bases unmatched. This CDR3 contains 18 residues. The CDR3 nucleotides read TGTGCCAGCAGTTCAGGTCGGACTAGCGGGAGGCTTACGAATGAGCAGTTCTTC. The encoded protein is CASSSGRTSGRLTNEQFF.

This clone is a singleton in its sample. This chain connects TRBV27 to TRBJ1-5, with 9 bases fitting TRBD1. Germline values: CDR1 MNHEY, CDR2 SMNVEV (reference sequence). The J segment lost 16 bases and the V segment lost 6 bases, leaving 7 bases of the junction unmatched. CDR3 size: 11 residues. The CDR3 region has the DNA TGTGCCAGCAGAAGACAGGGGGTCTTTCATTTT. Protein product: CASRRQGVFHF.

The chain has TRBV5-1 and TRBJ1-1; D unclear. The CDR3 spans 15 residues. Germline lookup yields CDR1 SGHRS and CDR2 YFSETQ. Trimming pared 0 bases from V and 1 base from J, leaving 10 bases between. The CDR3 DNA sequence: TGCGCCAGCAGCTTGGCCCAGATACCGAACACTGAAGCTTTCTTT. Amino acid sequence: CASSLAQIPNTEAFF. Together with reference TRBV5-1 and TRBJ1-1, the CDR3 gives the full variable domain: KAGVTQTPRYLIKTRGQQVTLSCSPISGHRSVSWYQQTPGQGLQFLFEYFSETQRNKGNFPGRFSGRQFSNSRSEMNVSTLELGDSALYLCASSLAQIPNTEAFFGQGTRLTVV.

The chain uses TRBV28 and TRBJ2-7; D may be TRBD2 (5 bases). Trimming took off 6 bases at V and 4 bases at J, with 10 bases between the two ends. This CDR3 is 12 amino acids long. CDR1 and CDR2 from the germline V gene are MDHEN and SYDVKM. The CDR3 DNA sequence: TGTGCCAGCAGCCAGATAGCGTACGAGCAGTACTTC. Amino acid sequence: CASSQIAYEQYF.

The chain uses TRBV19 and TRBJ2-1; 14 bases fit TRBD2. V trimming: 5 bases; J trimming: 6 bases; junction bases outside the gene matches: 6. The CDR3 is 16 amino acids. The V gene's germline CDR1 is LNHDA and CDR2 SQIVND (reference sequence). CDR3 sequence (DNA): TGTGCCAGTAGTTTCGGGACTAGCGGGAGACGCAATGAGCAGTTCTTC. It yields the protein CASSFGTSGRRNEQFF.

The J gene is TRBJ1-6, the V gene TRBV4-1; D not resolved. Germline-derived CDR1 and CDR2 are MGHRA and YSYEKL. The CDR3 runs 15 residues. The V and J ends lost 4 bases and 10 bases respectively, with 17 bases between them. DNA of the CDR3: TGCGCCAGCAGCCCAGAAGGAGGGATCCAGTCACCCCTCCACTTT. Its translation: CASSPEGGIQSPLHF.

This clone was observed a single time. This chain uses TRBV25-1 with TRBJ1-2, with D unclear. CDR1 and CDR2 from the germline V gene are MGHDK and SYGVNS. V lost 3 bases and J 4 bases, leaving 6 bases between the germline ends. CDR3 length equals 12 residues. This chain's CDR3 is CASSDGSYGYTF. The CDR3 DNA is TGTGCCAGCAGTGATGGCAGCTATGGCTACACCTTC.

The CDR3 here is CASSIMSGGNTIYF. CDR3 DNA sequence: TGTGCCAGTAGTATAATGTCCGGGGGGAACACCATATATTTT. The rearrangement uses TRBV19 and TRBJ1-3, with D perhaps TRBD1 (5 bases). CDR1 is LNHDA, CDR2 SQIVND, per germline (reference sequence). The ends were cut back, 2 bases at V and 7 bases at J, with 12 bases in the middle. This CDR3 contains 14 residues.

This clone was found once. This chain's CDR3 is CASSYNRNQPQHF. The CDR3 DNA is TGTGCCAGCAGTTACAATCGGAATCAGCCCCAGCATTTT. The V call is TRBV6-6, the J call TRBJ1-5; no firm D call. Trimming removed 2 bases from V and 4 bases from J, with 6 bases in between. The germline CDR1 and CDR2 sequences are MNHNY and SVGAGI (reference sequence). The CDR3 is 13 amino acids.

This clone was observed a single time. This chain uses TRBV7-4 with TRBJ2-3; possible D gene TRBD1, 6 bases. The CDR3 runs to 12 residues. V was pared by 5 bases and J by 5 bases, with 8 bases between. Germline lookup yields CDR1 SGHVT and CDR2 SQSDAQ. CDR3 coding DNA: TGTGCCAGCAGCCGAGGGGGAGATACGCAGTATTTT. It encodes CASSRGGDTQYF.

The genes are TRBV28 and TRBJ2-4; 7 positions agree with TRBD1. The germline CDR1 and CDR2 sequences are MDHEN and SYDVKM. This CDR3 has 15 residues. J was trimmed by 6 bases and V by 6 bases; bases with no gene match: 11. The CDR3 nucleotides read TGTGCCAGCAGCCCCCCCGGGACAGACCCAAACATTCAGTACTTC. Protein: CASSPPGTDPNIQYF.

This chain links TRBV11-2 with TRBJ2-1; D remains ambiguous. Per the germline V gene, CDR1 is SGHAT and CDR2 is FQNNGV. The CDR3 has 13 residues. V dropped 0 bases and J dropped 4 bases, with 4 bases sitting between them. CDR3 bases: TGTGCCAGCAGCTTAGACAGATACAATGAGCAGTTCTTC. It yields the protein CASSLDRYNEQFF.